This T cell receptor (beta chain) was documented in a study of Graves' ophthalmopathy and Graves' hyperthyroidism. For the study at large: Ophthalmopathy not arising within 18 months of follow-up defined hyperthyroidism as stable.

Hyperthyroidism patients were newly diagnosed, under 2 months' duration, aged 18 to 65. If patients had other autoimmune diseases, uncontrolled infections, pregnancy or lactation, they were excluded. Diagnosis was based on clinical symptoms, serum thyroxine, TRAb, thyroid ultrasound and orbital computed tomography. RNA transcripts served as template for amplifying TCR beta CDR3 sequences. First-round RT-PCR employed HTBI primers, with a second-round multiplex PCR after it. In TCRdb, the multiplex PCR reads were re-called with MiXCR into one record per CDR3 protein. The sample has approximately 540,000 distinct CDR3 sequences; under 45% are singletons. There are 14 residues in the CDR3. The germline V and J ends were trimmed by 3 bases and 2 bases, with 8 bases remaining between them. In germline, CDR1 is SGHTA, CDR2 FQGTGA.

V is TRBV7-3 and J is TRBJ1-3, with a weak D call TRBD1 (5 bases). This TCR came from an adult man with Graves' hyperthyroidism. The sample was peripheral blood or thyroid tissue (not recorded which). The CDR3 region is CASSLGPAGNTIYF. For the CDR3, the DNA is TGTGCCAGCAGCTTGGGACCGGCTGGAAACACCATATATTTT.